A single sample gave rise to the 20 T cell receptor beta chains below, sequenced in a study of blood T cells in healthy people across ages. Alongside a J-beta primer mix, a sample-barcoded 5' primer served in a second PCR lasting about 6 to 12 cycles. Each CDR3 protein is one row after TCRdb ran MiXCR on the 5' RACE reads. Of fewer than 2,000,000 distinct CDR3 sequences in the sample, about two fifths were seen once. Sequenced: blood. The receptors derive from a human donor in good health.

The V and J genes are TRBV7-2 and TRBJ2-7, with TRBD2 matching over 10 bases. This CDR3 has 15 residues. Germline lookup yields CDR1 SGHTA and CDR2 FQGNSA. The V and J ends lost 0 bases and 7 bases, in that order; junction bases with no gene match: 6. CDR3 coding DNA: TGTGCCAGCAGCTTAGCGGGTCTAGCGGGGGCGGAGCAGTACTTC. Translating gives CASSLAGLAGAEQYF. The whole variable domain, filled in from reference TRBV7-2 and TRBJ2-7, reads GAGVSQSPSNKVTEKGKDVELRCDPISGHTALYWYRQSLGQGLEFLIYFQGNSAPDKSGLPSDRFSAERTGGSVSTLTIQRTQQEDSAVYLCASSLAGLAGAEQYFGPGTRLTVT.

The chain employs TRBV29-1 and TRBJ1-2; no clear D. The V gene lost 8 bases and the J gene lost 3 bases, with 13 bases spanning the gap. CDR3 length equals 12 residues. CDR1 is SQVTM, CDR2 ANQGSEA, per germline. As DNA, the CDR3 is TGCAGCTCCCAGCAACCCGACTATGGCTACACCTTC. The encoded protein is CSSQQPDYGYTF.

J is TRBJ1-2 and V is TRBV20-1, with 7 bases that match TRBD1. Germline V gene lookup returns CDR1 DFQATT and CDR2 SNEGSKA (reference sequence). The CDR3 totals 15 residues. The V gene end was trimmed by 0 bases and the J gene end by 7 bases; junction bases not matched to a gene: 11. The CDR3 sequence is CSARDARVGDSGYTF. The CDR3 DNA reads as TGCAGTGCTAGAGATGCCCGTGTAGGGGACAGTGGCTACACCTTC.

This clonotype appeared a few times. CDR3 DNA: TGCGCCAGCAGCTTGCTGGGGTTTTACAATGAGCAGTTCTTC. It is translated as CASSLLGFYNEQFF. The V gene is TRBV5-1, the J gene TRBJ2-1, with no clear D. V dropped 1 base and J dropped 4 bases, with 9 bases sitting between them. The CDR3 has 14 residues. Looked up from germline, CDR1 is SGHRS and CDR2 is YFSETQ.

The J gene is TRBJ2-7, the V gene TRBV6-2 or TRBV6-3; no reliable D call. This CDR3 has 12 residues. Trimming stripped 0 bases from V and 6 bases from J, with 6 bases between. The germline CDR1 and CDR2 sequences are MNHEY and SVGEGT. As DNA, the CDR3 is TGTGCCAGCAGTTACTCAAGGCGCGAGCAGTACTTC. Protein sequence: CASSYSRREQYF.

The DNA of the CDR3 is TGCAGTGCTTCTTATAGGACAGGGGGCGAGCAGTACTTC. This encodes CSASYRTGGEQYF. This rearrangement joins TRBV20-1 to TRBJ2-5; TRBD1 agrees at 10 bases. The J call may be wrong; the DNA end is better matched by TRBJ2-7. The germline gives CDR1 DFQATT, CDR2 SNEGSKA (reference sequence). CDR3 length: 13 amino acids.

The CDR3 loop is CSARVQNSYEQYF. CDR3 nucleotide sequence: TGCAGTGCTAGAGTGCAAAACTCCTACGAGCAGTACTTC. V is TRBV20-1 and J is TRBJ2-7; D call uncertain. The germline V gene has CDR1 DFQATT and CDR2 SNEGSKA (reference sequence). The V and J ends lost 1 base and 0 bases respectively, with 7 bases between them. This CDR3 comprises 13 residues.

This clonotype showed up just once. The rearrangement uses TRBV7-9 and TRBJ2-5; D gene uncertain. The assigned J gene may be wrong: the sequence end matches TRBJ2-7 better. Per germline, CDR1 SEHNR and CDR2 FQNEAQ (reference sequence). The CDR3 covers 12 residues. The CDR3 here is CASSLYRTEQYF. CDR3 coding DNA: TGTGCCAGCAGCCTCTATCGGACCGAGCAGTACTTC.

This clonotype was seen a handful of times. The rearrangement uses TRBV7-3 and TRBJ2-7; D ambiguous. Germline CDR1 and CDR2: SGHTA and FQGTGA. The CDR3 is 14 amino acids. The V and J ends lost 5 bases and 2 bases respectively, with 13 bases between them. In DNA form, the CDR3 reads TGTGCCAGCAGCCCCCCCGGTCACCCCTACGAGCAGTACTTC. Protein sequence: CASSPPGHPYEQYF.

The chain joins TRBV7-6 to TRBJ1-5; the D is unclear. The germline V gene has CDR1 SGHVS and CDR2 FNYEAQ. The CDR3 extends over 13 amino acids. V was cut by 1 base and J by 12 bases, with 13 bases left in between. CDR3 in amino acids: CASSLGPAIRQHF. The CDR3 nucleotides read TGTGCCAGCAGCTTAGGGCCGGCGATACGCCAGCATTTT.

The V call is TRBV4-3, the J call TRBJ2-3, with 7 bases lining up with TRBD2. The CDR3 contains 15 residues. Per the germline V gene, CDR1 is LGHNA and CDR2 is YSLEER. V was clipped by 0 bases and J by 8 bases; unmatched bases: 8. CDR3 protein: CASSQENYGGVTQYF. CDR3 in DNA: TGCGCCAGCAGCCAAGAAAACTATGGGGGGGTTACGCAGTATTTT.

The CDR3 bases are TGTGCCAGCAGCGTGACAGGGGTAGAAAATGAGCAGTTCTTC. Encoded protein: CASSVTGVENEQFF. J is TRBJ2-1 and V is TRBV9; 8 bases align to TRBD1. Germline V gene lookup returns CDR1 SGDLS and CDR2 YYNGEE. CDR3 length: 14 residues. Trimming at V came to 2 bases and at J to 7 bases, leaving 5 bases not matched to a gene.

This clonotype was found a few times. The chain has TRBV7-2 and TRBJ2-1, with unresolved D. The CDR3 has 13 amino acids. Trimming cost V 4 bases and J 3 bases, with 7 bases left between them. The germline gives CDR1 SGHTA, CDR2 FQGNSA. The CDR3 region has the DNA TGTGCCAGCAGCTACCATAGCTACAATGAGCAGTTCTTC. It translates to CASSYHSYNEQFF.

The chain combines TRBV27 with TRBJ2-5; D gene ambiguous. Trimming cost V 8 bases and J 5 bases, with 15 bases left between them. The CDR3 contains 13 residues. The germline V gene has CDR1 MNHEY and CDR2 SMNVEV (reference sequence). As DNA, the CDR3 is TGTGCCAGCTCGCCGTTGGGTTGGGAGACCCAGTACTTC. It yields the protein CASSPLGWETQYF.

The chain uses TRBV14 and TRBJ1-2; D gene uncertain. The germline gives CDR1 SGHDN, CDR2 FVKESK. The CDR3 is made up of 15 amino acids. Trimming stripped 4 bases from V and 1 base from J, with 13 bases between. The CDR3 spells CASSPTDTFNYGYTF. CDR3 nucleotide sequence: TGTGCCAGCAGCCCTACAGATACTTTTAACTATGGCTACACCTTC.

This clonotype was recorded a few times. The gene calls are TRBV4-1 and TRBJ2-1; TRBD1 is a possible D gene (5 bases). CDR1 and CDR2 from the germline V gene are MGHRA and YSYEKL. The CDR3 is made up of 18 amino acids. Trimming cost V 0 bases and J 1 base, with 16 bases left between them. The CDR3 sequence: CASSQESYRQGSYNEQFF. In nucleotides, the CDR3 is TGCGCCAGCAGCCAAGAATCCTACCGGCAGGGATCCTACAATGAGCAGTTCTTC.

This sequence joins TRBV5-1 and TRBJ2-3; 9 positions match TRBD2. The CDR3 runs to 14 residues. CDR1 is SGHRS and CDR2 is YFSETQ in the germline V gene. J lost 13 bases, V lost 4 bases, and 13 bases had no gene match. Here the CDR3 reads CASSHEVAGDREYF. The CDR3 nucleotides read TGCGCCAGCAGCCACGAGGTAGCGGGGGACCGGGAGTATTTT. Complete variable domain (other parts from reference TRBV5-1 and TRBJ2-3): KAGVTQTPRYLIKTRGQQVTLSCSPISGHRSVSWYQQTPGQGLQFLFEYFSETQRNKGNFPGRFSGRQFSNSRSEMNVSTLELGDSALYLCASSHEVAGDREYFGPGTRLTVL.

CDR3 sequence: CASRPPLSSTQYF. The CDR3 DNA follows: TGTGCCAGCAGACCCCCCCTCTCTAGTACCCAGTACTTC. The V call is TRBV11-2, the J call TRBJ2-5; no definite D call. Trimming shortened V by 6 bases and J by 8 bases, and 16 bases separated the two germline ends. This CDR3 has 13 residues. Germline CDR1 reads SGHAT; CDR2 reads FQNNGV.

The V and J genes are TRBV19 and TRBJ2-1, with a tentative D call TRBD2 (6 bases). Germline V gives CDR1 LNHDA, CDR2 SQIVND (reference sequence). The V end lost 3 bases, the J end lost 10 bases, and 13 bases lay between the germline ends. This CDR3 region has 13 residues. CDR3 in amino acids: CASSMGLDREQFF. The CDR3 bases are TGTGCCAGTAGTATGGGACTTGACAGAGAGCAGTTCTTC. Complete variable domain (other parts from reference TRBV19 and TRBJ2-1): DGGITQSPKYLFRKEGQNVTLSCEQNLNHDAMYWYRQDPGQGLRLIYYSQIVNDFQKGDIAEGYSVSREKKESFPLTVTSAQKNPTAFYLCASSMGLDREQFFGPGTRLTVL.

The genes are TRBV4-1 and TRBJ1-2; no firm D call. CDR1 is MGHRA, CDR2 YSYEKL, per germline. The CDR3 is made up of 15 amino acids. V dropped 1 base and J dropped 4 bases, with 13 bases sitting between them. The CDR3 here is CASSQVERLGYGYTF. As DNA, the CDR3 is TGCGCCAGCAGCCAAGTGGAGAGACTAGGCTATGGCTACACCTTC.